The rows below give T cell receptor beta chains drawn from one sample of a study of blood T cell repertoires in COVID-19. Sequenced by immunoSEQ multiplex PCR; TCRdb stores in-frame clones only, minus some. The sample has about 250,000 clones; around 89% are singletons. Material: peripheral blood. The source of these receptors is a woman aged 30 to 39 with COVID-19, enrolled during active disease. Both conserved end residues are part of each CDR3. The order of the fields is V gene, J gene, clone size, D gene, CDR3 DNA, CDR3 protein. The D gene is left open where the match is weak. Expanded clones are given a class, and other clones once, few, many or no size at all.

TRBV5-4	TRBJ2-3	.	.	TGTGCCAGCAGCTTGTTTTCGGGCGGGAGCACAGATACGCAGTATTTT	CASSLFSGGSTDTQYF
TRBV7-2	TRBJ2-2	once	TRBD2	TGTGCCAGCAGCCAAGGCCTAGCGGGAGTTAACACCGGGGAGCTGTTTTTT	CASSQGLAGVNTGELFF
TRBV9	TRBJ2-3	.	.	TGTGCCAGCAGCGTAGGAGGGGGAGGGACAGATACGCAGTATTTT	CASSVGGGGTDTQYF
TRBV23-1	TRBJ1-1	.	.	TGCGCCAGGTGGATCGGGGAGCCTGAAGCTTTCTTT	CARWIGEPEAFF
TRBV13	TRBJ1-5	.	TRBD1	TGTGCCAGCAGCAAAGGGACAGGGAGTTATCAGCCCCAGCATTTT	CASSKGTGSYQPQHF
TRBV6-2/TRBV6-3	TRBJ2-3	once	.	TGTGCCAGCAGTCGTCTGGGGGGAGGCACAGATACGCAGTATTTT	CASSRLGGGTDTQYF
TRBV7-7	TRBJ2-1	few	TRBD1	TGTGCTAGCAGTTACGGACAGGTCCATGAGCAGTTCTTC	CASSYGQVHEQFF
TRBV19	TRBJ2-2	.	TRBD1	TGTGCCAGTAGACCGAGACAGGGGCTATACACCGGGGAGCTGTTTTTT	CASRPRQGLYTGELFF
TRBV28	TRBJ1-6	.	.	TGTGCCAGCAGTTTCTCACTGGTTAGTTCACCCCTCCACTTT	CASSFSLVSSPLHF
TRBV28	TRBJ1-5	.	.	TGTGCCAGCAGTTCCCACAATCAGCCCCAGCATTTT	CASSSHNQPQHF
TRBV19	TRBJ1-5	.	.	TGTGCCAGTAGTATAGATAGACTCCTAAGCAATCAGCCCCAGCATTTT	CASSIDRLLSNQPQHF
TRBV4-3	TRBJ2-7	.	.	TGCGCCAGCAGCCAAGGCCAAGGGGGAACCTACGAGCAGTACTTC	CASSQGQGGTYEQYF
TRBV28	TRBJ2-5	.	.	TGTGCCAGCAGACCTCAGGGTGGGGTGGGGACCCAGTACTTC	CASRPQGGVGTQYF
TRBV5-1	TRBJ1-5	.	.	TGCGCCAGCAGCTTGCAGGGGAGCAGCAATCAGCCCCAGCATTTT	CASSLQGSSNQPQHF
TRBV18	TRBJ1-1	.	.	TGTGCCAGCTCAGGGGGACAGAACACTGAAGCTTTCTTT	CASSGGQNTEAFF
TRBV28	TRBJ2-5	.	TRBD1	TGTGCCAGCAGGACAGGGGCTTTACAAGAGACCCAGTACTTC	CASRTGALQETQYF
TRBV7-9	TRBJ2-7	.	.	TGTGCCAGCGGGGGCGCGGCCTACGAGCAGTACTTC	CASGGAAYEQYF
TRBV7-9	TRBJ2-3	.	TRBD2	TGTGCCAGCAGCTTGGAAGCGGGAGGGGCAGATACGCAGTATTTT	CASSLEAGGADTQYF
TRBV9	TRBJ2-3	.	TRBD2	TGTGCCAGCAAGAGAGCGGGGAGTGGCACAGATACGCAGTATTTT	CASKRAGSGTDTQYF
TRBV6-5	TRBJ2-2	.	.	TGTGCCAGCGGGCGGACAGTGAACACCGGGGAGCTGTTTTTT	CASGRTVNTGELFF
TRBV6-5	TRBJ2-5	few	TRBD1	TGTGCCAGCAGGCCCGGGGACAGGGGGAAGACCCAGTACTTC	CASRPGDRGKTQYF
TRBV2	TRBJ2-1	.	.	TGTGCCAGCAGTGAAAGTCGGAATGAGCAGTTCTTC	CASSESRNEQFF
TRBV7-8	TRBJ2-3	.	TRBD1	TGTGCCAGCAGGTCTATAAGACAGGGCAGAGATACGCAGTATTTT	CASRSIRQGRDTQYF
TRBV5-1	TRBJ2-6	.	TRBD1	TGCGCCAGCAGCCGGGACAGCTCCTCTGGGGCCAACGTCCTGACTTTC	CASSRDSSSGANVLTF
TRBV7-6	TRBJ1-6	.	TRBD1	TGTGCCAGCAGCTTTCGGACAGGGGATAATTCACCCCTCCACTTT	CASSFRTGDNSPLHF
TRBV5-4	TRBJ2-1	.	.	TGTGCCAGCAGCTTGGGGCAGACTACCCCAAATGAGCAGTTCTTC	CASSLGQTTPNEQFF
TRBV11-2	TRBJ1-1	.	.	TGTGCCAGCAGCTTCTTCAACACTGAAGCTTTCTTT	CASSFFNTEAFF
TRBV4-3	TRBJ2-5	once	.	TGCGCCAGCAGCCCCCATGGGGGGGGGCGGCAAGAGACCCAGTACTTC	CASSPHGGGRQETQYF
TRBV5-1	TRBJ2-5	.	.	TGCGCCAGCAGCTTGGCCGCTAGCCAAACTCAAGAGACCCAGTACTTC	CASSLAASQTQETQYF
TRBV7-9	TRBJ2-2	.	TRBD1	TGTGCCAGCAGCTTAAGGGGCCGACAGGGGGACGGCACCGGGGAGCTGTTTTTT	CASSLRGRQGDGTGELFF
TRBV6-2/TRBV6-3	TRBJ2-7	.	.	TGTGCCAGCAGTCAATCAGGGCTTGGCTACGAGCAGTACTTC	CASSQSGLGYEQYF
TRBV3-1/TRBV3-2	TRBJ1-6	few	TRBD1	TGTGCCAGCAGCCAAGATGCGCCAGGGGGGCATTCACCCCTCCACTTT	CASSQDAPGGHSPLHF
TRBV9	TRBJ2-4	.	TRBD2	TGTGCCAGCAGCGTAGCTGCGGGACTAGCGGGGGAAAACATTCAGTACTTC	CASSVAAGLAGENIQYF
TRBV3-1/TRBV3-2	TRBJ2-7	few	.	TGTGCCAGCAGCCATGGCGAAGAGGGTCGGAACGAGCAGTACTTC	CASSHGEEGRNEQYF
TRBV4-1	TRBJ1-4	.	TRBD1	TGCGCCAGCAGCCCCTGGGACAGTCCCGCAACTAATGAAAAACTGTTTTTT	CASSPWDSPATNEKLFF
TRBV3-1/TRBV3-2	TRBJ2-1	.	.	TGTGCCAGCAGCCAGAGCGGCTCCCTGAGGAATGAGCAGTTCTTC	CASSQSGSLRNEQFF
TRBV7-9	TRBJ1-5	.	.	TGTGCCAGCAGCTTAGGTCGTCAGCCCCAGCATTTT	CASSLGRQPQHF
TRBV6-4	TRBJ2-3	.	TRBD2	TGTGCCAGCAGTGACACGGGGACTAGCGGGGGAGATACGCAGTATTTT	CASSDTGTSGGDTQYF
TRBV6-2/TRBV6-3	TRBJ1-5	.	.	TGTGCCAGCAGCGTCCAGGTGGGGCTCCGTAATCAGCCCCAGCATTTT	CASSVQVGLRNQPQHF
TRBV4-3	TRBJ2-2	.	.	TGCGCCAGCAGCCAATCGGGACTGCCCACCGGGGAGCTGTTTTTT	CASSQSGLPTGELFF
TRBV18	TRBJ1-1	few	.	TGTGCCAGCTCACCAGCAGGGCTCAACACTGAAGCTTTCTTT	CASSPAGLNTEAFF
TRBV19	TRBJ1-1	.	.	TGTGCCAGTACCGAGTACCCTAACACTGAAGCTTTCTTT	CASTEYPNTEAFF
TRBV10-3	TRBJ1-1	.	.	TGTGCCATCAGTGAGTCGGGACACATAAACACTGAAGCTTTCTTT	CAISESGHINTEAFF
TRBV19	TRBJ1-1	.	TRBD1	TGTGCCAGTAGTAGGAACAGGGGTGGCGGGGCTTTCTTT	CASSRNRGGGAFF
TRBV2	TRBJ1-2	.	TRBD1	TGTGCCAGCAGGGAAGGGACAGGGATCTATGGCTACACCTTC	CASREGTGIYGYTF
TRBV29-1	TRBJ2-5	.	TRBD2	TGCAGCACAACAATCGGGGGGGCCCGGGAGACCCAGTACTTC	CSTTIGGARETQYF
TRBV10-1	TRBJ2-1	.	.	TGCGCCAGCAGTGAGTTCATTTCTACGGGCAGGGCCTCCTACAATGAGCAGTTCTTC	CASSEFISTGRASYNEQFF
TRBV28	TRBJ2-7	.	TRBD1	TGTGCCAGCAGGCCCTATGAGGGGGCAGGGTACGAGCAGTACTTC	CASRPYEGAGYEQYF
TRBV4-1	TRBJ2-1	once	.	TGCGCCAGCAGCCAAGTGGCTCTGAACAATGAGCAGTTCTTC	CASSQVALNNEQFF
TRBV7-9	TRBJ2-5	.	TRBD1	TGTGCCAGCAGCCCAGGGACAGGGGAAGAGACCCAGTACTTC	CASSPGTGEETQYF
TRBV7-8	TRBJ2-7	once	.	TGTGCCAGCAGCTTGAACCCCCTAAGCTCCTACGAGCAGTACTTC	CASSLNPLSSYEQYF
TRBV7-6	TRBJ2-3	.	TRBD1	TGTGCCAGCAGCTTATATGTGTTCGGGACAGGGGGCAAAGATACGCAGTATTTT	CASSLYVFGTGGKDTQYF
TRBV6-2/TRBV6-3	TRBJ2-1	.	.	TGTGCCAGCAGTCGCACCCAGGGCTCCTACAATGAGCAGTTCTTC	CASSRTQGSYNEQFF
TRBV19	TRBJ2-1	.	.	TGTGCCAGTAGCAAGTCAGCGGATACACGGAATGAGCAGTTCTTC	CASSKSADTRNEQFF
TRBV30	TRBJ1-3	once	.	TGTGCCTGGGGACAACAAAAAACTGGAAACACCATATATTTT	CAWGQQKTGNTIYF
TRBV5-1	TRBJ1-6	few	TRBD1	TGCGCCAGCAGCTTGGCCACAGGGGAGGTCTCACCCCTCCACTTT	CASSLATGEVSPLHF
TRBV5-5	TRBJ1-5	.	TRBD1	TGTGCCAGCAGCTTGGCGTGGACAGGGTCGAATCAGCCCCAGCATTTT	CASSLAWTGSNQPQHF